These 8 T cell receptor beta chains were sequenced from one sample in a study of T cells in women clearing cervical HPV infection. Produced via immunoSEQ multiplex PCR; TCRdb's table is partial and in-frame only. The listing records tens of thousands of clones. Sequencing was performed on blood buffy coat. The source is a woman between 18 and 70 years old with a cervical HPV16 infection that either progressed to CIN3+ or cleared (not recorded which).

A remark on this clone: The CDR3 end is not reached by the read, which stops 3 residues before it; the germline J gene fills it in. The V and J genes are TRBV6-2 or TRBV6-3 and TRBJ2-3; 8 bases are shared with TRBD1. CDR1 and CDR2 (germline): MNHEY, SVGEGT. The CDR3 is 13 amino acids. The CDR3: CASSHRGYQPQYF. CDR3 bases read: TGTGCCAGCAGTCACAGGGGGTATCAGCCG.

Comment on this clone: The sequence runs out 3 residues before the end of the CDR3; the remainder is reconstructed from the germline J gene. The V and J genes are TRBV18 and TRBJ1-2; TRBD1 matches 7 bases. The germline gives CDR1 KGHSH, CDR2 LQKENI. This CDR3 is built from 16 residues. The DNA read from the CDR3 is TGTGCCAGCTCACCAACGACAGGGAGGGCTCCACTCGAC. It encodes CASSPTTGRAPLD. The full-length CDR3 reads as CASSPTTGRAPLDYTF. Filled out from reference TRBV18 and TRBJ1-2, the complete variable domain reads NAGVMQNPRHLVRRRGQEARLRCSPMKGHSHVYWYRQLPEEGLKFMVYLQKENIIDESGMPKERFSAEFPKEGPSILRIQQVVRGDSAAYFCASSPTTGRAPLDYTFGSGTRLTVV.

Comment on this clone: The read terminates 3 residues before the CDR3 end, so the remaining end is supplied by the germline J gene. The J gene is TRBJ1-2, the V gene TRBV5-4, with a possible D match to TRBD1 (6 bases). Germline V gives CDR1 SGHNT, CDR2 YYREEE (reference sequence). The V gene lost 0 bases and the J gene lost 6 bases, with 12 bases spanning the gap. CDR3 length: 14 amino acids. The part of the CDR3 DNA that was read is TGTGCCAGCAGCTTGGGGGCAGGGGTAAATGGC. Encoded protein: CASSLGAGVNG. The entire CDR3 reads CASSLGAGVNGYTF.

On this clone itself: The DNA ends 3 residues before the CDR3 does, and the rest of the CDR3 is filled in from the germline J gene. The rearrangement links TRBV23-1 to TRBJ2-3; TRBD2 agrees at 9 bases. TRBV23-1 has ORF status, its function being uncertain. The CDR3 runs 17 residues. CDR3 DNA, as far as it was read: TGCGCCAGCAGTCACCCACAGACTAGCGGCCTCCAAGAGACG. This codes for CASSHPQTSGLQET. The CDR3 as a whole reads CASSHPQTSGLQETQYF.

Incomplete CDR3 DNA: TGCAGTGCTAGAAGCGTCCGGAGAGAAAACACTGAA. It codes for CSARSVRRENTE. The full CDR3 protein reads CSARSVRRENTEAFF. The rearrangement joins TRBV20-1 to TRBJ1-1; D uncertain. The CDR3 is cut off 3 residues early in the read; its end comes from the germline J gene. CDR1 is DFQATT, CDR2 SNEGSKA, per germline (reference sequence). The CDR3 loop spans 15 amino acids. Deletions cut 2 bases from V and 2 bases from J, with 15 bases between.

To note about this clone: The CDR3 end lies 3 residues beyond the end of the read and is filled in from the germline J gene. V and J are TRBV2 and TRBJ2-2; tentative D call: TRBD2 (7 bases). The CDR3 length is 16 residues. Deletions cut 4 bases from V and 3 bases from J, with 15 bases between. Germline V gene data show CDR1 as SNHLY and CDR2 as FYNNEI. The CDR3 DNA, read in part, is TGTGCCAGCAGTGGAGGGGGGGCGCGTGACACCGGGGAG. It encodes CASSGGGARDTGE. The entire CDR3 sequence reads CASSGGGARDTGELFF. Together with reference TRBV2 and TRBJ2-2, the CDR3 gives the full variable domain: EPEVTQTPSHQVTQMGQEVILRCVPISNHLYFYWYRQILGQKVEFLVSFYNNEISEKSEIFDDQFSVERPDGSNFTLKIRSTKLEDSAMYFCASSGGGARDTGELFFGEGSRLTVL.

CDR3 protein: CASRRVAGDDNDYTF. CDR3 DNA (partial): TGTGCCAGCCGCCGAGTAGCGGGAGACGACAATGAC. The gene calls are TRBV18 and TRBJ1-2; D ambiguous. Read sequence stops 3 residues before the CDR3 end, and the germline J gene provides the missing end. Germline V gene data show CDR1 as KGHSH and CDR2 as LQKENI. This CDR3 comprises 15 residues.

Regarding this clone: The read ends 3 residues shy of where the CDR3 ends; the end is completed using the germline J gene. In the same sample, other DNA sequences code for this CDR3. The V and J genes are TRBV5-1 and TRBJ2-3; tentative D call: TRBD2 (5 bases). This CDR3 spans 14 amino acids. Germline CDR1 is SGHRS and CDR2 is YFSETQ. The sequenced CDR3 bases are TGCGCCAGCAGCTTGGTGGCTAGCCAAGAGACG. This encodes CASSLVASQET. The CDR3 as a whole reads CASSLVASQETQYF. The full variable domain, with the rest looked up from reference TRBV5-1 and TRBJ2-3, is KAGVTQTPRYLIKTRGQQVTLSCSPISGHRSVSWYQQTPGQGLQFLFEYFSETQRNKGNFPGRFSGRQFSNSRSEMNVSTLELGDSALYLCASSLVASQETQYFGPGTRLTVL.